The source of this TCR beta chain is a study of blood T cell repertoires in COVID-19. Study-level information: Sources were T cells, B-cell-depleted T cells, or PBMCs; the material itself was cDNA or gDNA.

The study recruited people aged about 18 to 95 years across about two dozen US areas. In assigning cohorts, the study relied on participant-reported clinical history. Produced via immunoSEQ multiplex PCR; TCRdb's table is partial and in-frame only. The sample lists 200,000 to 250,000 clones, just over 85% occurring once. Germline-derived CDR1 and CDR2 are SGHVS and FQNEAQ. The CDR3 sequence is 17 residues long. Losses at the gene ends were 0 bases for V and 6 bases for J; bases not matched to a gene: 11. The sequencing input was PBMCs or T cells enriched from blood (not recorded which). The sequence was obtained from a woman aged 50 to 60 with acute COVID-19. The chain employs TRBV7-8 and TRBJ1-5; 7 bases match TRBD1. As DNA, the CDR3 is TGTGCCAGCAGCTTAGCGCTAATAGGGGACAGCTCTCAGCCCCAGCATTTT. Protein: CASSLALIGDSSQPQHF.